One sample yielded the 17 T cell receptor beta chains listed below, sequenced in a study of T cells in Graves' hyperthyroidism and ophthalmopathy. The investigators amplified TCR beta CDR3 regions from RNA transcripts. TCR CDR3 regions were first amplified by RT-PCR with HTBI primers. TCRdb re-called the multiplex PCR reads through MiXCR, storing one row per CDR3 protein. Among a few hundred thousand distinct CDR3 sequences, about 20% were seen once, and the ten largest hold roughly 49%. Source material: blood. Every receptor here comes from a woman between 70 and 85 years old with Graves' ophthalmopathy.

This clonotype showed up just a few times. CDR3 nucleotides: TGCAGTGCTGATGACGAGAGGCAGTTCTTC. This codes for CSADDERQFF. V gene TRBV20-1 combines with J gene TRBJ2-1; no definite D call. V was clipped by 5 bases and J by 12 bases, with 11 bases between them. The CDR3 spans 10 residues. The germline V gene encodes CDR1 DFQATT and CDR2 SNEGSKA (reference sequence).

The chain combines TRBV29-1 with TRBJ2-2, with D possibly matching TRBD2 (6 bases). Germline V gene sequence: CDR1 SQVTM, CDR2 ANQGSEA. The CDR3 totals 15 residues. The V gene lost 4 bases and the J gene lost 2 bases, with 14 bases spanning the gap. CDR3: CSVVSLATNTGELFF. CDR3 DNA: TGCAGCGTTGTCTCCCTAGCGACCAACACCGGGGAGCTGTTTTTT.

The genes are TRBV28 and TRBJ1-1, with D tentatively TRBD1 (5 bases). Germline V lookup: CDR1 MDHEN, CDR2 SYDVKM. The germline V and J ends were trimmed by 6 bases and 10 bases, with 18 bases remaining between them. The CDR3 has 13 amino acids. The CDR3 sequence is CASSRGAARGAFF. CDR3 in DNA: TGTGCCAGCAGCCGCGGGGCGGCTCGGGGAGCTTTCTTT.

CDR3 in DNA: TGTGCCAGCAGCGGGCCGCTCGGCTATGGCTACACCTTC. Translating gives CASSGPLGYGYTF. V gene TRBV6-1 combines with J gene TRBJ1-2; no reliable D call. Germline CDR1 reads MNHNS; CDR2 reads SASEGT. Between the trimmed V and J ends, which lost 6 bases and 4 bases, there was a span of 12 bases. CDR3 length equals 13 residues.

This chain joins TRBV11-1 and TRBJ2-7; 7 bases map to TRBD1. V dropped 4 bases and J dropped 4; count of bases not matched to a gene: 13. Germline loops: CDR1 SGHAT, CDR2 FQDESV (reference sequence). CDR3 size: 16 residues. CDR3 sequence reads: CASSSIRDRASYEQYF. CDR3 sequence (DNA): TGTGCCAGCAGCTCAATTCGAGACAGGGCCTCATACGAGCAGTACTTC.

There are a few counts of this clonotype. CDR3 coding DNA: TGCAGTGCGACGACTAGCGGGAGACCTAGTGGGGAGCTGTTTTTT. This translates into CSATTSGRPSGELFF. J is TRBJ2-2 and V is TRBV20-1, with 12 bases identical to TRBD2. J gave up 8 bases and V 6 bases, and 10 bases lay outside the gene matches. Germline lookup yields CDR1 DFQATT and CDR2 SNEGSKA (reference sequence). This CDR3 spans 15 amino acids.

This clonotype was detected many times. The chain is built from TRBV20-1 and TRBJ2-3, with D perhaps TRBD1 or TRBD2 (6 bases each). Looked up from germline, CDR1 is DFQATT and CDR2 is SNEGSKA (reference sequence). The CDR3 covers 14 residues. Trimming removed 3 bases from V and 6 bases from J, with 16 bases in between. The CDR3 protein is CSASGGWGADTQYF. The DNA for the CDR3 is TGCAGTGCTAGCGGAGGTTGGGGGGCGGATACGCAGTATTTT.

The genes are TRBV29-1 and TRBJ1-2; maybe TRBD1 (6 bases). This CDR3 contains 12 residues. Trimming cost V 5 bases and J 4 bases, with 11 bases left between them. The V gene's germline CDR1 is SQVTM and CDR2 ANQGSEA. The CDR3 here is CSVKTGFYGYTF. The CDR3 DNA reads as TGCAGCGTTAAGACAGGATTCTATGGCTACACCTTC.

The chain joins TRBV9 to TRBJ2-1; 9 bases align to TRBD1. The length of the CDR3 is 15 residues. V lost 4 bases to trimming and J lost 4 bases; unmatched junction nucleotides: 6. The germline CDR1 and CDR2 sequences are SGDLS and YYNGEE. DNA for the CDR3: TGTGCCAGCAGCCCCTGGGGACAGGGATACAATGAGCAGTTCTTC. Its protein is CASSPWGQGYNEQFF.

This clonotype was counted at least ten times. The J gene is TRBJ1-1, the V gene TRBV11-2; D remains ambiguous. V was pared by 2 bases and J by 7 bases, with 11 bases between. This CDR3 has 13 residues. Looked up from germline, CDR1 is SGHAT and CDR2 is FQNNGV. The CDR3 loop reads CASSLSPPDEAFF. Written as DNA, the CDR3 is TGTGCCAGCAGCTTATCGCCTCCGGATGAAGCTTTCTTT.

A word on this clonotype: A junction boundary mismatches the germline segment, possibly from a read error. The chain joins TRBV5-5 to TRBJ2-1; 10 bases agree with TRBD2. Germline V CDR1 and CDR2: SGHKS, YYEKEE (reference sequence). CDR3 size: 13 residues. The CDR3 DNA reads TGTGCCGGCAGCCCGAGACTAGCGGGTGAGCAGTTCTTC. Amino acids: CAGSPRLAGEQFF.

In its sample, this clonotype was seen a few times. The V call is TRBV5-1, the J call TRBJ2-3, with D unclear. The CDR3 spans 17 residues. Looked up from germline, CDR1 is SGHRS and CDR2 is YFSETQ. V was trimmed by 0 bases and J by 1 base, leaving 15 bases between them. CDR3 DNA: TGCGCCAGCAGCTTGGAAGGGCTATCCCATCGCACAGATACGCAGTATTTT. Residues: CASSLEGLSHRTDTQYF.

The gene calls are TRBV7-3 and TRBJ2-2; D might be TRBD2 (6 bases). V shed 7 bases and J shed 5 bases, with 17 bases lying between them. CDR3 size: 15 residues. Per the germline V gene, CDR1 is SGHTA and CDR2 is FQGTGA. The CDR3 nucleotides are TGTGCCAGCACACCTACGACGGGGGATACCGGGGAGCTGTTTTTT. This codes for CASTPTTGDTGELFF.

This chain links TRBV28 with TRBJ1-2, with a possible D match to TRBD1 (5 bases). CDR3 length equals 15 residues. Per germline, CDR1 MDHEN and CDR2 SYDVKM. V lost 5 bases and J lost 0, with 13 bases in between. DNA of the CDR3: TGTGCCAGCAGTCTCACTGACAGCACTAACTATGGCTACACCTTC. Encoded protein: CASSLTDSTNYGYTF.

This clonotype turned up a few times. The rearrangement uses TRBV20-1 and TRBJ1-1; 7 bases align to TRBD1. Germline CDR1 and CDR2: DFQATT and SNEGSKA (reference sequence). Losses at the gene ends were 1 base for V and 1 base for J; bases not matched to a gene: 6. CDR3 length: 15 amino acids. The CDR3: CSARVFGQANTEAFF. The CDR3 nucleotides read TGCAGTGCTAGAGTCTTTGGACAGGCGAACACTGAAGCTTTCTTT.

This clonotype showed up many times. The chain uses TRBV28 and TRBJ2-7, with 8 positions matching TRBD1. J gave up 4 bases and V 4 bases, and 9 bases lay outside the gene matches. This CDR3 region has 15 residues. The germline gives CDR1 MDHEN, CDR2 SYDVKM. The CDR3 DNA is TGTGCCAGCAGTTCCACGCGGACAGGGATGTACGAGCAGTACTTC. Translated, it gives CASSSTRTGMYEQYF. Full variable domain (outside the CDR3, taken from reference TRBV28 and TRBJ2-7): DVKVTQSSRYLVKRTGEKVFLECVQDMDHENMFWYRQDPGLGLRLIYFSYDVKMKEKGDIPEGYSVSREKKERFSLILESASTNQTSMYLCASSSTRTGMYEQYFGPGTRLTVT.

This clonotype has just a few counts. The CDR3 DNA reads TGTGCCAGCAGTGCCTCCGGGACAGGGTACGGCTACACCTTC. This sequence encodes CASSASGTGYGYTF. V is TRBV6-1 and J is TRBJ1-2; 9 positions agree with TRBD1. This CDR3 comprises 14 residues. The germline gives CDR1 MNHNS, CDR2 SASEGT. V shed 4 bases and J 8 bases; nucleotides not matched to a gene: 8.